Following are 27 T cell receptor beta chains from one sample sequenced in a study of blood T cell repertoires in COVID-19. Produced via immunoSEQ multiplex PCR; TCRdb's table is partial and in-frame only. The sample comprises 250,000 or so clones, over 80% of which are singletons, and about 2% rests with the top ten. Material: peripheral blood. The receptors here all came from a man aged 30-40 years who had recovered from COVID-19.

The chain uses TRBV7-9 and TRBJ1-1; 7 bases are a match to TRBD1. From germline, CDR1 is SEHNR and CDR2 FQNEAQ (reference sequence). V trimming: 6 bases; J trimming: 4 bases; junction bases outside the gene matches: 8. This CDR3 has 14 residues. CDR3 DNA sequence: TGTGCCAGCAGTTCCTCGACAGGGCGCACTGAAGCTTTCTTT. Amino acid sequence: CASSSSTGRTEAFF.

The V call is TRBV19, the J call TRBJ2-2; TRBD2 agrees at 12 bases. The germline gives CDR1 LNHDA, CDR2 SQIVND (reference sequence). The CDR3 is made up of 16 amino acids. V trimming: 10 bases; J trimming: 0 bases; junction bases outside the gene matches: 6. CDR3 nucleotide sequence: TGTGCCACTACAAGACTAGCGGGAGCGAACACCGGGGAGCTGTTTTTT. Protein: CATTRLAGANTGELFF.

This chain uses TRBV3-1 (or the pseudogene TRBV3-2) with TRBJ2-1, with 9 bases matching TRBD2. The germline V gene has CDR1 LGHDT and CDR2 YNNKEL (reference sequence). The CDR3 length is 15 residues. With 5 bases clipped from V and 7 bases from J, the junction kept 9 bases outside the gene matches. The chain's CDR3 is CASSGGGALGNEQFF. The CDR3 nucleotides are TGTGCCAGCAGCGGCGGGGGGGCCTTAGGGAATGAGCAGTTCTTC.

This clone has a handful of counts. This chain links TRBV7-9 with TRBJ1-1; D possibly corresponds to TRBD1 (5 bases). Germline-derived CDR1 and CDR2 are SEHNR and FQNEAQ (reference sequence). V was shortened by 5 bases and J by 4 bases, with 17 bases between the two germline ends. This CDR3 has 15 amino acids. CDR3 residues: CASSEGPTGGTEAFF. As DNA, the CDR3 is TGTGCCAGCAGCGAGGGACCCACGGGAGGCACTGAAGCTTTCTTT.

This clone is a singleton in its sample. DNA of the CDR3: TGTGCCAGCTCACCCCCGGGACTAGCGGGGAGAGAGACCCAGTACTTC. Translated: CASSPPGLAGRETQYF. This sequence joins TRBV18 and TRBJ2-5; TRBD2 matches 13 bases. The CDR3 is 16 residues long. Germline CDR1 KGHSH, CDR2 LQKENI. V shed 3 bases and J 4 bases; nucleotides not matched to a gene: 5.

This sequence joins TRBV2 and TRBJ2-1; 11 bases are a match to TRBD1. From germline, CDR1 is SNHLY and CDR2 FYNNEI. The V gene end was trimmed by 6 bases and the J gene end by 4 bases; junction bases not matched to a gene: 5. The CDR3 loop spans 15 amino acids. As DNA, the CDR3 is TGTGCCAGCAGAATCGGACAGGGGGCGTACAATGAGCAGTTCTTC. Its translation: CASRIGQGAYNEQFF.

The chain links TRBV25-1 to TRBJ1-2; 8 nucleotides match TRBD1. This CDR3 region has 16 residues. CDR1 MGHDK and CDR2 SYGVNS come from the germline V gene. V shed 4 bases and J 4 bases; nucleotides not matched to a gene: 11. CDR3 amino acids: CASSAPGQAEAYGYTF. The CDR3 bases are TGTGCCAGCAGTGCCCCGGGACAGGCCGAGGCCTATGGCTACACCTTC.

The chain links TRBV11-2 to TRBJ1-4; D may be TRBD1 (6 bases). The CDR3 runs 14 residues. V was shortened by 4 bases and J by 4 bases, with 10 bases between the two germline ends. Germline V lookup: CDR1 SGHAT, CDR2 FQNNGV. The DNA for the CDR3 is TGTGCCAGCAGCTCCCCAGGGGTTAATGAAAAACTGTTTTTT. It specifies CASSSPGVNEKLFF.

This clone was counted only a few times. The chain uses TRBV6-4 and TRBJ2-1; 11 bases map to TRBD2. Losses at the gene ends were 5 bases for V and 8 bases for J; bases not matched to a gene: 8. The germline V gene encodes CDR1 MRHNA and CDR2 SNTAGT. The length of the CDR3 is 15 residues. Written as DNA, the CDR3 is TGTGCCAGCAGTCCTTCTAGCGGGGGGTCTCATGAGCAGTTCTTC. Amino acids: CASSPSSGGSHEQFF.

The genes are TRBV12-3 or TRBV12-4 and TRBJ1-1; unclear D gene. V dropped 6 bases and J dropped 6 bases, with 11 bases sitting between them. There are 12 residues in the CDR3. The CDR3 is CASSPGPSEAFF. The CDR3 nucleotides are TGTGCCAGCAGCCCCGGTCCTTCTGAAGCTTTCTTT.

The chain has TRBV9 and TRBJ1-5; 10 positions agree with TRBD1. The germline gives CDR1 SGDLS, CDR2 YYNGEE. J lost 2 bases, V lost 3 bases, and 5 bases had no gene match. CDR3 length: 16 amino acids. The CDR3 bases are TGTGCCAGCAGCGAAGGGACAGGGGCGGGCAATCAGCCCCAGCATTTT. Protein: CASSEGTGAGNQPQHF.

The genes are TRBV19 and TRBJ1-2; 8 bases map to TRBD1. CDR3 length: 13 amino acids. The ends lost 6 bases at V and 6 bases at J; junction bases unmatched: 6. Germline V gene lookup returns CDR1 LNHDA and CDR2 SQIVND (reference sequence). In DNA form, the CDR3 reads TGTGCCAGTAGGAACAGGGGGAATGATGGCTACACCTTC. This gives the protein CASRNRGNDGYTF. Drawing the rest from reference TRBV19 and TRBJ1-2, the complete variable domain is DGGITQSPKYLFRKEGQNVTLSCEQNLNHDAMYWYRQDPGQGLRLIYYSQIVNDFQKGDIAEGYSVSREKKESFPLTVTSAQKNPTAFYLCASRNRGNDGYTFGSGTRLTVV.

This CDR3 reads CASSPPGQGRDTEAFF. The CDR3 DNA follows: TGTGCCAGCTCACCACCGGGACAGGGGAGGGACACTGAAGCTTTCTTT. The chain combines TRBV18 with TRBJ1-1, with 10 bases matching TRBD1. Per germline, CDR1 KGHSH and CDR2 LQKENI. The CDR3 length is 16 residues. V lost 0 bases and J lost 3; bases outside the gene matches: 4.

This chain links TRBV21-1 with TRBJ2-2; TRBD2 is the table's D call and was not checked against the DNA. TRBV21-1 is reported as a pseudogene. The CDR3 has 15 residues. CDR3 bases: TGTGCCAGCAGCCACGTTGGAGGGAGGGACGGGGAGCTGTTTTTT. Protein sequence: CASSHVGGRDGELFF.

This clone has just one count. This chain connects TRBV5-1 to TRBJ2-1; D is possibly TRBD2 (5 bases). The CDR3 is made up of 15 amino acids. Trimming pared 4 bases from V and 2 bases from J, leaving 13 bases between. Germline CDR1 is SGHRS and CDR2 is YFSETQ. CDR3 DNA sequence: TGCGCCAGCAGCACCGACTATCAGCCCTACAATGAGCAGTTCTTC. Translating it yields CASSTDYQPYNEQFF. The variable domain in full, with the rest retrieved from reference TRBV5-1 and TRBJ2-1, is KAGVTQTPRYLIKTRGQQVTLSCSPISGHRSVSWYQQTPGQGLQFLFEYFSETQRNKGNFPGRFSGRQFSNSRSEMNVSTLELGDSALYLCASSTDYQPYNEQFFGPGTRLTVL.

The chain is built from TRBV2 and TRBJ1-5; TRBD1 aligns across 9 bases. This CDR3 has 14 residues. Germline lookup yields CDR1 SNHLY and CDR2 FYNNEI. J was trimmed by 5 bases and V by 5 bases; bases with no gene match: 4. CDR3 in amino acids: CASSFDRGDQPQHF. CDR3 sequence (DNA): TGTGCCAGCAGTTTCGACAGGGGGGATCAGCCCCAGCATTTT.

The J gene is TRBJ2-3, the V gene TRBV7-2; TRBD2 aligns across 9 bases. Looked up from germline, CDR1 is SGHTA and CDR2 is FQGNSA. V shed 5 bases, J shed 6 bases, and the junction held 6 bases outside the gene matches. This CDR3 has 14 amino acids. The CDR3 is CASSDRTSEDTQYF. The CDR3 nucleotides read TGTGCCAGCAGCGATAGGACTAGCGAGGATACGCAGTATTTT.

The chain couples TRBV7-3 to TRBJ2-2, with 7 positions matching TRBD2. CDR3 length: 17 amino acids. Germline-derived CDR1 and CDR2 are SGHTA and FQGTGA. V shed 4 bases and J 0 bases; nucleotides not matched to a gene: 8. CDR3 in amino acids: CASSSGVRGANTGELFF. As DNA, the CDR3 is TGTGCCAGCAGCTCCGGGGTTCGGGGGGCGAACACCGGGGAGCTGTTTTTT. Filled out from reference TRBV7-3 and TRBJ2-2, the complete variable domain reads GAGVSQTPSNKVTEKGKYVELRCDPISGHTALYWYRQSLGQGPEFLIYFQGTGAADDSGLPNDRFFAVRPEGSVSTLKIQRTERGDSAVYLCASSSGVRGANTGELFFGEGSRLTVL.

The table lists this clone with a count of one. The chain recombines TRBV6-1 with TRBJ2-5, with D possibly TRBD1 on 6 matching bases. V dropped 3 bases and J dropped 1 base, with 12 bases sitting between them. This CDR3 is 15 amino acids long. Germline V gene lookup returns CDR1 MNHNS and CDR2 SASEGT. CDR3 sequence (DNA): TGTGCCAGCAGTGACCCACAACAGGGCCAAGAGACCCAGTACTTC. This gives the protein CASSDPQQGQETQYF.

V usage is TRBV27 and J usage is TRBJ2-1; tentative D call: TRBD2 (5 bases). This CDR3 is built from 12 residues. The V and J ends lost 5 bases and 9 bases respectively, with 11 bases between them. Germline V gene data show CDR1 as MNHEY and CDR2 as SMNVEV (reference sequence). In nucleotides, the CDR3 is TGTGCCAGCAGTCTCCACGCGGGTGAGCAGTTCTTC. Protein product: CASSLHAGEQFF.

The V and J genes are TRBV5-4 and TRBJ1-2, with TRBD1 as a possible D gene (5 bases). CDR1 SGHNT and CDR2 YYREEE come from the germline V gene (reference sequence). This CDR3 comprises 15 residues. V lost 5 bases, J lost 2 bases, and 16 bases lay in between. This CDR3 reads CASSQPPPGNYGYTF. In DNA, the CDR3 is TGTGCCAGCAGTCAACCGCCCCCAGGGAACTATGGCTACACCTTC.

The CDR3 spells CASRSPGGAGSGNTIYF. The CDR3 bases are TGTGCCAGCAGATCTCCAGGGGGCGCGGGGTCTGGAAACACCATATATTTT. This chain uses TRBV2 with TRBJ1-3; the match to TRBD1 covers 8 bases. V shed 6 bases and J 1 base; nucleotides not matched to a gene: 11. The length of the CDR3 is 17 residues. Germline V gene sequence: CDR1 SNHLY, CDR2 FYNNEI.

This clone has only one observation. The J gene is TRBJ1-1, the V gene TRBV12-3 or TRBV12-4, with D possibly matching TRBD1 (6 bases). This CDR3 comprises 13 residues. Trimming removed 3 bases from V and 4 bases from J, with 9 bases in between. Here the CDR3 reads CASSFKTGTEAFF. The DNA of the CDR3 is TGTGCCAGCAGTTTTAAGACAGGCACTGAAGCTTTCTTT.

CDR3 loop: CASENAGLAGGNEQFF. CDR3 sequence (DNA): TGTGCCAGTGAAAACGCCGGACTAGCGGGGGGAAATGAGCAGTTCTTC. The chain employs TRBV19 and TRBJ2-1; 14 nucleotides align to TRBD2. V dropped 8 bases and J dropped 7; count of bases not matched to a gene: 10. Germline CDR1 and CDR2: LNHDA and SQIVND (reference sequence). The length of the CDR3 is 16 residues.

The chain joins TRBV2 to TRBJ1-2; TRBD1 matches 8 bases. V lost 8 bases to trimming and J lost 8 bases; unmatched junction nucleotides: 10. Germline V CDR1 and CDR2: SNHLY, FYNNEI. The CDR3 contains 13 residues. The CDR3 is CASLGQGAQGYTF. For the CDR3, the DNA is TGTGCCAGCCTGGGTCAGGGGGCTCAGGGCTACACCTTC.

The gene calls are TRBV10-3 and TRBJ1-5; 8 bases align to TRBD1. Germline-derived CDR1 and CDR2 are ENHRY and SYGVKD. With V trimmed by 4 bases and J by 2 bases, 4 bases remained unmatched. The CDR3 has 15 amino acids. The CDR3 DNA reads TGTGCCATCAGTGTATCAGGGGGCGGCAATCAGCCCCAGCATTTT. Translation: CAISVSGGGNQPQHF.

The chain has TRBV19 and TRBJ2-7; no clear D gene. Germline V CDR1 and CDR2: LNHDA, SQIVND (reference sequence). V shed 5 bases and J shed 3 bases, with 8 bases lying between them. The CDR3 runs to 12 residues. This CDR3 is CASSPYGYEQYF. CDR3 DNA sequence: TGTGCCAGTAGTCCCTACGGCTACGAGCAGTACTTC. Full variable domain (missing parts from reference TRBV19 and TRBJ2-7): DGGITQSPKYLFRKEGQNVTLSCEQNLNHDAMYWYRQDPGQGLRLIYYSQIVNDFQKGDIAEGYSVSREKKESFPLTVTSAQKNPTAFYLCASSPYGYEQYFGPGTRLTVT.